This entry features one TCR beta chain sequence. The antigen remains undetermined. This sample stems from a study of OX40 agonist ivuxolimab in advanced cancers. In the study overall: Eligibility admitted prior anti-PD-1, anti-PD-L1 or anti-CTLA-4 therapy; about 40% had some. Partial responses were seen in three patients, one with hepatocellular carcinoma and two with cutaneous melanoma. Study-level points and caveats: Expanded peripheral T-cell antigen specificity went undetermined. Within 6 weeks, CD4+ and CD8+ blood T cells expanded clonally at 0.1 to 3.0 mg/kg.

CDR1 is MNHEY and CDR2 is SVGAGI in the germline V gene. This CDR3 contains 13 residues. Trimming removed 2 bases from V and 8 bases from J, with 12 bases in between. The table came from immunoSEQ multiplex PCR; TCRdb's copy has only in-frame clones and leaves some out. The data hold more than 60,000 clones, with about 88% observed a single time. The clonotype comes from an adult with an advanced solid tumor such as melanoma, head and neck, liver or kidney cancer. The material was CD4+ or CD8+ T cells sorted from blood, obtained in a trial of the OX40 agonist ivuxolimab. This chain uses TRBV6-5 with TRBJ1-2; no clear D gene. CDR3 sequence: CASSYGWGKGYTF. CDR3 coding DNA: TGTGCCAGCAGTTACGGTTGGGGTAAAGGCTACACCTTC.